Described below is a single T cell receptor beta chain sequence and its context. This sample was included in a study of T cell changes during pregnancy in multiple sclerosis. In germline, CDR1 is MDHEN, CDR2 SYDVKM. V was cut by 3 bases and J by 4 bases, with 12 bases left in between. There are 14 residues in the CDR3. Clones were sequenced by immunoSEQ multiplex PCR, and TCRdb holds only the in-frame ones, with some missing. The data show tens of thousands of clones, with roughly 92% seen just once and 2.5% to 3.5% held by the top ten. This TCR derives from a female donor in good health, enrolled as a control in a pregnancy study. The sequencing here drew on peripheral blood, taken in the third trimester of pregnancy. This chain links TRBV28 with TRBJ2-5; no definite D call. The CDR3: CASSFHSIGETQYF. The CDR3 DNA is TGTGCCAGCAGTTTTCATAGCATAGGAGAGACCCAGTACTTC.